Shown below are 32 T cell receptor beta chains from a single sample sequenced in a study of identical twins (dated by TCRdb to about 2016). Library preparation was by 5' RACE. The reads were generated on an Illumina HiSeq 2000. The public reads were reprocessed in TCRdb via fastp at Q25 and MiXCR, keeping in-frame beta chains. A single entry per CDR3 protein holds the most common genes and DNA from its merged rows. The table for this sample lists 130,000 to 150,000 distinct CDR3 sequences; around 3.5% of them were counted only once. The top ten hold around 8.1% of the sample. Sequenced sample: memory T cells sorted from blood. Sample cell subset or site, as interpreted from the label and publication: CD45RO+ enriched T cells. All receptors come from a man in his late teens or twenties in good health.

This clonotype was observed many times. The CDR3 coding sequence is TGCAGTGCTAGATACGAGGAGACCCAGTACTTC. It yields the protein CSARYEETQYF. This sequence joins TRBV20-1 and TRBJ2-5; the D is unclear. Germline lookup yields CDR1 DFQATT and CDR2 SNEGSKA (reference sequence). The CDR3 consists of 11 residues. V lost 2 bases and J 5 bases, leaving 6 bases between the germline ends.

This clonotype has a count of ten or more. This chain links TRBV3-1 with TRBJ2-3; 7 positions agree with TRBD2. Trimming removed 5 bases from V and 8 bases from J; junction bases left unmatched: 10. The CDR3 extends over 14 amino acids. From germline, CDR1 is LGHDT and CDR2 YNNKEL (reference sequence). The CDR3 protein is CASSGTTLQGTQYF. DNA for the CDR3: TGTGCCAGCAGCGGGACTACCCTCCAGGGTACGCAGTATTTT.

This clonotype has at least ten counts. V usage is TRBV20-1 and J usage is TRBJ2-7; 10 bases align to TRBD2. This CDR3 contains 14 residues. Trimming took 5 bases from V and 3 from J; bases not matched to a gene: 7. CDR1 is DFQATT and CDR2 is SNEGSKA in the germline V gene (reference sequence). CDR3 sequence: CSAHKRTSGYEQYF. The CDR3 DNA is TGCAGTGCTCACAAAAGGACTAGCGGCTACGAGCAGTACTTC.

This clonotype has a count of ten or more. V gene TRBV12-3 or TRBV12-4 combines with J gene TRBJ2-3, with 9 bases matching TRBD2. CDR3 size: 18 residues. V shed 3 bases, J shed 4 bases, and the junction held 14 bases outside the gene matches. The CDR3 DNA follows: TGTGCCAGCAGTTTGGTGGCTAGCGGGACCGGGAGCGCAGATACGCAGTATTTT. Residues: CASSLVASGTGSADTQYF.

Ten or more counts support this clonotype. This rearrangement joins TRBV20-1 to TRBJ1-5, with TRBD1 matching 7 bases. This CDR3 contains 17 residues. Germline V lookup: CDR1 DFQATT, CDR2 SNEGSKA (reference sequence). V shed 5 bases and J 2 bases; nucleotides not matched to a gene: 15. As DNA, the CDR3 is TGCAGTGCTGTCCGGGACAGAACAATTATGGGCAATCAGCCCCAGCATTTT. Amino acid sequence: CSAVRDRTIMGNQPQHF.

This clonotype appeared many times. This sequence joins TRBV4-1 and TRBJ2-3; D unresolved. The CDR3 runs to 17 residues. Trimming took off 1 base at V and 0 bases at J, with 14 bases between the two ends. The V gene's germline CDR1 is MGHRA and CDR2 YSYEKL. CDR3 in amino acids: CASSQGSLGSSTDTQYF. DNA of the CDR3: TGCGCCAGCAGCCAAGGGTCGCTGGGAAGTAGCACAGATACGCAGTATTTT.

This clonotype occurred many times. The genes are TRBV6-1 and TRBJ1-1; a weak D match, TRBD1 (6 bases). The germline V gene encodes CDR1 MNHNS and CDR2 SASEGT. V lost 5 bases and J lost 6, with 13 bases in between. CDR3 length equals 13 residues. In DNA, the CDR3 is TGTGCCAGCAGTCGAGTGGGGGGGCCTGAAGCTTTCTTT. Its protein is CASSRVGGPEAFF.

CDR3 in DNA: TGCGCCAGCAGCTTGGTGGGGATCTCTGGAAACACCATATATTTT. Translated: CASSLVGISGNTIYF. The rearrangement joins TRBV5-1 to TRBJ1-3; D gene uncertain. The CDR3 covers 15 residues. V shed 0 bases and J shed 0 bases, with 7 bases lying between them. Per the germline V gene, CDR1 is SGHRS and CDR2 is YFSETQ. Supplemented by reference TRBV5-1 and TRBJ1-3, the full variable domain reads KAGVTQTPRYLIKTRGQQVTLSCSPISGHRSVSWYQQTPGQGLQFLFEYFSETQRNKGNFPGRFSGRQFSNSRSEMNVSTLELGDSALYLCASSLVGISGNTIYFGEGSWLTVV.

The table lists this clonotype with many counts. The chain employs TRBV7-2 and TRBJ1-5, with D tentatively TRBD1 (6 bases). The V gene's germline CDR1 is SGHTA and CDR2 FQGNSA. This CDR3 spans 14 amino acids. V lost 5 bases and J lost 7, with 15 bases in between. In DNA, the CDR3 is TGTGCCAGCAGCGTTCGGACAGACCAACAGCCCCAGCATTTT. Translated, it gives CASSVRTDQQPQHF.

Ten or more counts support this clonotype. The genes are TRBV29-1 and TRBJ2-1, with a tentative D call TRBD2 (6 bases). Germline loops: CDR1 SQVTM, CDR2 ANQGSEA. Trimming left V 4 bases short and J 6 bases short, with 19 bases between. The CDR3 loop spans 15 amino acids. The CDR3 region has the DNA TGCAGCGTTGGTGGTAGAATAGCGGCCCTCAATGAGCAGTTCTTC. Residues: CSVGGRIAALNEQFF.

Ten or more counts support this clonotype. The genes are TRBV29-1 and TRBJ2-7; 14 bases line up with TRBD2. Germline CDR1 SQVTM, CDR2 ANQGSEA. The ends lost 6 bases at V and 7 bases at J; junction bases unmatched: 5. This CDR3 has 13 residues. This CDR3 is CSVAGLAGEEQYF. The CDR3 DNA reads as TGCAGCGTCGCGGGACTAGCGGGAGAAGAGCAGTACTTC.

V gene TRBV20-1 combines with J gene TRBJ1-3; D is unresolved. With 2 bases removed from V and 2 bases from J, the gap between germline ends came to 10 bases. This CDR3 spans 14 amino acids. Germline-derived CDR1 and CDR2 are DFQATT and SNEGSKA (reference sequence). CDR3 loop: CSARKGQAGNTIYF. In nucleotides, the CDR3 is TGCAGTGCTAGAAAGGGCCAGGCTGGAAACACCATATATTTT.

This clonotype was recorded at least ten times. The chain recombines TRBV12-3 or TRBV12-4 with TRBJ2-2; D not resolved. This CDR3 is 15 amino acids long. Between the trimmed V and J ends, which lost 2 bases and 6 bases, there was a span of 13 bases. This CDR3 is CASSLILSLAGELFF. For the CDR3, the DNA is TGTGCCAGCAGTTTAATACTATCTCTCGCCGGGGAGCTGTTTTTT.

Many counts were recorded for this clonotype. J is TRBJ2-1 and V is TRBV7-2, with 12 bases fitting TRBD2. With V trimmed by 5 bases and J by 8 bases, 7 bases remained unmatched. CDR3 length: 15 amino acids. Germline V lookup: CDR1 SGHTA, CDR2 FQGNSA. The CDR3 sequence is CASSETSGSMYEQFF. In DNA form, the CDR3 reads TGTGCCAGCAGCGAGACTAGCGGGAGTATGTATGAGCAGTTCTTC. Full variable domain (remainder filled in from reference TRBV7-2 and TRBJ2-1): GAGVSQSPSNKVTEKGKDVELRCDPISGHTALYWYRQSLGQGLEFLIYFQGNSAPDKSGLPSDRFSAERTGGSVSTLTIQRTQQEDSAVYLCASSETSGSMYEQFFGPGTRLTVL.

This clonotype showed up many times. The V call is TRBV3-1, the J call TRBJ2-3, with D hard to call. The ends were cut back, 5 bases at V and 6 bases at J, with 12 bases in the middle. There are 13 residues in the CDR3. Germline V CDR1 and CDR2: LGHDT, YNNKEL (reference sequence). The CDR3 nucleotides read TGTGCCAGCAGCGAAGTGCACCGGGATACGCAGTATTTT. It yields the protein CASSEVHRDTQYF.

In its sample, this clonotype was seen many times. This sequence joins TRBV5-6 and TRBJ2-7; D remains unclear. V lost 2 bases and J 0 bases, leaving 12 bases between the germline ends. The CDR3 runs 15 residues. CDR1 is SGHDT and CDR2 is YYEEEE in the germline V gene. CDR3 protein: CASSLTAISSYEQYF. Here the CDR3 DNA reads TGTGCCAGCAGCTTAACAGCGATCAGCTCCTACGAGCAGTACTTC.

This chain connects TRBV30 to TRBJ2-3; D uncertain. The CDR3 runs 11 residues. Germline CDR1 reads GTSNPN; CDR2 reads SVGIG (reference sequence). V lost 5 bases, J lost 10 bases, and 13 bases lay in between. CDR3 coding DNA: TGTGCCTGGCTTCTAGTGGATGCGCAGTATTTT. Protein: CAWLLVDAQYF.

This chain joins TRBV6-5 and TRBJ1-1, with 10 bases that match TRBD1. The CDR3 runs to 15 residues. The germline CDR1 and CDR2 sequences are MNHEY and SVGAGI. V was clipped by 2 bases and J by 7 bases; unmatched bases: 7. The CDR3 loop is CASSYTDRGLNEAFF. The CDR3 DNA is TGTGCCAGCAGTTACACCGACAGGGGGCTAAATGAAGCTTTCTTT.

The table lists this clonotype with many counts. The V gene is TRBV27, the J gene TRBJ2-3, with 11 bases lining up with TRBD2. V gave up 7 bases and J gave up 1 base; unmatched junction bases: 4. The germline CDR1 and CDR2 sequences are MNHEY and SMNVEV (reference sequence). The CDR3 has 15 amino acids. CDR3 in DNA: TGTGCCAGCACCCCACTAGCGGGAGGCACAGATACGCAGTATTTT. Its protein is CASTPLAGGTDTQYF.

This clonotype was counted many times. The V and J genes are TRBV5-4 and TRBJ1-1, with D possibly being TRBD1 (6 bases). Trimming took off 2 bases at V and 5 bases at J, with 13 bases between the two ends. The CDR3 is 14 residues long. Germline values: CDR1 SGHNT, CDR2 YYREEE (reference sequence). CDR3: CASSFGGAQTEAFF. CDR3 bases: TGTGCCAGCAGCTTCGGGGGGGCGCAGACTGAAGCTTTCTTT.

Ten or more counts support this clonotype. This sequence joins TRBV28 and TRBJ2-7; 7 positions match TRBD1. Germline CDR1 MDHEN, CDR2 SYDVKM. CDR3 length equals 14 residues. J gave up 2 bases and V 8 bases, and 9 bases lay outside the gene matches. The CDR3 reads CASCRQGGAYEQYF. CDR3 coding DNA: TGTGCCAGCTGCAGACAGGGTGGTGCCTACGAGCAGTACTTC.

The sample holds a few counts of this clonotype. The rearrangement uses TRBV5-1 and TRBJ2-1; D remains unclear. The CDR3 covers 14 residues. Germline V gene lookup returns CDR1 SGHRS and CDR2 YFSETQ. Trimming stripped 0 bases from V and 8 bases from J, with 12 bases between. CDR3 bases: TGCGCCAGCAGCTTGGAATCGCTTGGGGATGAGCAGTTCTTC. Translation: CASSLESLGDEQFF. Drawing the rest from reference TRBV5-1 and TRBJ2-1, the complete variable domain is KAGVTQTPRYLIKTRGQQVTLSCSPISGHRSVSWYQQTPGQGLQFLFEYFSETQRNKGNFPGRFSGRQFSNSRSEMNVSTLELGDSALYLCASSLESLGDEQFFGPGTRLTVL.

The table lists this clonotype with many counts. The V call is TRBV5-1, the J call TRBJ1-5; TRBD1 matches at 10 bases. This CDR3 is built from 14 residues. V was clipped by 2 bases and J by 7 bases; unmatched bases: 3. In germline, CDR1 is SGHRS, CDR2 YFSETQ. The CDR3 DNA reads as TGCGCCAGCAGCTTCGGACAGGGGGAACAGCCCCAGCATTTT. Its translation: CASSFGQGEQPQHF.

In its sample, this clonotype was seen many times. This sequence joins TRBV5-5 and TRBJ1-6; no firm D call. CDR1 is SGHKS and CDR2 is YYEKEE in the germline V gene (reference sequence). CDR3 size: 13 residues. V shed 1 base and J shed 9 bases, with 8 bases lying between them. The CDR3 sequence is CASSLSVGSPLHF. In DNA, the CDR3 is TGTGCCAGCAGCTTGAGTGTTGGTTCACCCCTCCACTTT. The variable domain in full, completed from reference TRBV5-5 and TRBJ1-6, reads DAGVTQSPTHLIKTRGQQVTLRCSPISGHKSVSWYQQVLGQGPQFIFQYYEKEERGRGNFPDRFSARQFPNYSSELNVNALLLGDSALYLCASSLSVGSPLHFGNGTRLTVT.

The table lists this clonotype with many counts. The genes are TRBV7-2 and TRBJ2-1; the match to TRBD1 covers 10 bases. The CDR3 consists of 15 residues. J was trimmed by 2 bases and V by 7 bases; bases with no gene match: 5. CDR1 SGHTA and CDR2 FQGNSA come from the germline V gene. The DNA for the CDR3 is TGTGCCAGCACCCCAGGGACAGGGGCCTACAATGAGCAGTTCTTC. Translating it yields CASTPGTGAYNEQFF.

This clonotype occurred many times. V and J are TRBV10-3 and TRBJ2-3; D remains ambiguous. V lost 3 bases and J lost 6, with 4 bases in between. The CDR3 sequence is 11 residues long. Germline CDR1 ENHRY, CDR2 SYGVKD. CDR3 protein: CAISDLDTQYF. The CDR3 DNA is TGTGCCATCAGTGACTTGGATACGCAGTATTTT.

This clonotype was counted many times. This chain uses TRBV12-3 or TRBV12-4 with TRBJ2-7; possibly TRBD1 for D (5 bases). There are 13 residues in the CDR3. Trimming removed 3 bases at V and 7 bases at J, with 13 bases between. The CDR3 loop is CASSLGRVGEQYV. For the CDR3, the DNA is TGTGCCAGCAGTTTGGGCAGGGTGGGAGAGCAGTACGTC.

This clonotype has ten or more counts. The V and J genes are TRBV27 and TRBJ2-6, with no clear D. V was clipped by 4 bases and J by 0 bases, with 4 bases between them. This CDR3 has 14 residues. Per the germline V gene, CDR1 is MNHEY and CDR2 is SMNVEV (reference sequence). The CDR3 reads CASSWFSGANVLTF. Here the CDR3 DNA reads TGTGCCAGCAGTTGGTTCTCTGGGGCCAACGTCCTGACTTTC.

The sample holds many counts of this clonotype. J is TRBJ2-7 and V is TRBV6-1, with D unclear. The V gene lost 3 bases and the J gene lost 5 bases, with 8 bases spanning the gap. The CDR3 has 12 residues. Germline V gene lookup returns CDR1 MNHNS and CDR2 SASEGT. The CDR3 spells CASSEFTDEQYF. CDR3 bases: TGTGCCAGCAGTGAGTTTACCGACGAGCAGTACTTC.

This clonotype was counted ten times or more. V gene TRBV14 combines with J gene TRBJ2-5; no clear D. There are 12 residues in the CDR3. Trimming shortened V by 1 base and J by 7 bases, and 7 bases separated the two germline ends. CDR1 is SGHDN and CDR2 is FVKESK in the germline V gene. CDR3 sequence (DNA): TGTGCCAGCAGCCAAGTAGAAGGGACCCAGTACTTC. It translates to CASSQVEGTQYF.

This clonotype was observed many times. The DNA for the CDR3 is TGTGCCAGCAGCCAGGCCCGTCCCGAGCAGTACTTC. This codes for CASSQARPEQYF. This sequence joins TRBV7-2 and TRBJ2-7; D is ambiguous. CDR3 length: 12 amino acids. The ends were cut back, 5 bases at V and 6 bases at J, with 11 bases in the middle. CDR1 is SGHTA, CDR2 FQGNSA, per germline.

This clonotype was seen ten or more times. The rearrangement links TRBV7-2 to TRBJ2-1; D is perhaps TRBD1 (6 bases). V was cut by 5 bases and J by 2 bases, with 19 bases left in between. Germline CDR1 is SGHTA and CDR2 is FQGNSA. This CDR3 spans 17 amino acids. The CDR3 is CASSPRGGLGAYNEQFF. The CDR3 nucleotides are TGTGCCAGCAGCCCCAGAGGGGGTTTGGGAGCCTACAATGAGCAGTTCTTC.